Below, one TCR beta chain is given with its context. This sample stems from a study of blood T cell repertoires in COVID-19. At the level of the study: T cells, B-cell-depleted T cells, or PBMCs provided the cDNA or gDNA that served as material.

The CDR3 runs 14 residues. CDR1 and CDR2 (germline): MNHEY, SVGAGI. The trim removed 6 bases at V and 0 bases at J, leaving 5 bases unmatched. Clones were read by immunoSEQ multiplex PCR, and TCRdb kept only the in-frame ones, dropping some. The sample has fewer than 110,000 clones, 85% to 95% seen once. This TCR was recovered from a man in his forties or fifties with active COVID-19. Input material: peripheral blood. The V and J genes are TRBV6-5 and TRBJ2-7, with 7 bases lining up with TRBD2. CDR3 sequence: CASRTGTTSYEQYF. CDR3 in DNA: TGTGCCAGCAGGACCGGGACTACCTCCTACGAGCAGTACTTC.